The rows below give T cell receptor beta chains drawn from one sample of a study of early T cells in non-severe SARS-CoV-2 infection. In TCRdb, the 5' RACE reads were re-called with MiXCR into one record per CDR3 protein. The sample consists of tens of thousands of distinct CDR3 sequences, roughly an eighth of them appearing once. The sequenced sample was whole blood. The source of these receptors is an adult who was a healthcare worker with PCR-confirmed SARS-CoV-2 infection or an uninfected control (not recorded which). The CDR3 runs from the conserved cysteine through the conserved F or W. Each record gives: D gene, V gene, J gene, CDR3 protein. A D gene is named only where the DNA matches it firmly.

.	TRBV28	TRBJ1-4	CAIGGTWDEKLFF
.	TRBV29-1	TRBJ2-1	CSVDNRAYQQFF
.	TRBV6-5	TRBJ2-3	CASSYSFNQNTQYF
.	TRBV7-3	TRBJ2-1	CASSLTLGNEQFF
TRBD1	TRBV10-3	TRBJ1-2	CATTQGNLDGYTF
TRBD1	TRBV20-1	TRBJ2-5	CSAKSATGEETQYF
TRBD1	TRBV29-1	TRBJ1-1	CSVGTGGNTEAFF
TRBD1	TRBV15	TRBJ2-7	CATSRGDRDRAEQYF
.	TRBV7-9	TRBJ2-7	CASSRDGREQYF
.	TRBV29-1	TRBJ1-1	CSGGQMNTEAFF
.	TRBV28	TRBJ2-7	CASRSPARGHSYEQYF
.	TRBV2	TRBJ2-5	CASSEETQYF
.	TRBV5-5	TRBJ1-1	CASSLDGRGAFF
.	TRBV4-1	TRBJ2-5	CASSHQGVLETQYF
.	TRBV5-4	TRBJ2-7	CASSETTGIYEQYF
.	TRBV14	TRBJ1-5	CASSPPSGPQHF
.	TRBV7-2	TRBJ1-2	CASSLNAGRYGYTF
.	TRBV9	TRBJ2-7	CASSPGGWGYEQYF
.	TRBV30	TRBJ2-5	CAWDRLTVLYF
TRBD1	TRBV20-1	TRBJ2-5	CSAPGQGHETQYF
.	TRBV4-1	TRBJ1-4	CASSQGLGDEKLFF
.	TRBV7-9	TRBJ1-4	CASSLGQGDEKLFF
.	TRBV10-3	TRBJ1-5	CAISERTDSNQPQHF
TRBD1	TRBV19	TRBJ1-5	CASSTPDRVYQPQHF
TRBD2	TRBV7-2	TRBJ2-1	CASSSSGSNHEQFF
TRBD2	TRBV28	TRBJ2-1	CASRPPSGSSYNEQFF
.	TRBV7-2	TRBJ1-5	CASSKTPNQPQHF
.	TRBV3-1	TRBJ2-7	CASSQVVSVRREQYF
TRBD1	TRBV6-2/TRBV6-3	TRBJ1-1	CASSHRGAVNTEVFF
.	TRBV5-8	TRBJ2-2	CASSFQGGTGELFF
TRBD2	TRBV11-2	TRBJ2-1	CASSFAIGLAGNYRSYNEQFF
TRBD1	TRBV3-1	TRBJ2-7	CASSQELRTGTPYEQYF
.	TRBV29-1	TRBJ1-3	CSASGSGNTIYF
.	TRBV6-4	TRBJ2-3	CASSEQPTDTQYF